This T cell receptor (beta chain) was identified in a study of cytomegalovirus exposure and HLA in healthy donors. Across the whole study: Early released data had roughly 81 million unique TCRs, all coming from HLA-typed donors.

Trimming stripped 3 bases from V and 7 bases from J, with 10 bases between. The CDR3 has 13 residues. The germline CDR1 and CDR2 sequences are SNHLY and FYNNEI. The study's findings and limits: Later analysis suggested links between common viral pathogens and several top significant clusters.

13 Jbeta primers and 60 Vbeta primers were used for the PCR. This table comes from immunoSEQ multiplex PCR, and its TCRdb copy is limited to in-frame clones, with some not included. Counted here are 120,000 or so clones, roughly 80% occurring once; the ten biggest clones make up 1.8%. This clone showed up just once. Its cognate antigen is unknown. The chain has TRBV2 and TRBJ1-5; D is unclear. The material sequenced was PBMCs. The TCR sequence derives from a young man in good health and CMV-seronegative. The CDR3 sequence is CASSDGPVQPQHF. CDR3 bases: TGTGCCAGCAGTGACGGTCCCGTACAGCCCCAGCATTTT.